This TCR beta chain was sequenced for a study of Graves' ophthalmopathy and Graves' hyperthyroidism. Whole-study results and caveats: Ophthalmopathy progression was predicted with under 71% sensitivity and 72% to 80% specificity.

Every ophthalmopathy donor presented moderate-to-severe activity, CAS ≥3, NOSPECS ≥4 and duration under 3 months. As diagnostic evidence, clinical symptoms, serum thyroxine, TRAb, thyroid ultrasound and orbital computed tomography were relied upon. PBMCs were isolated from a roughly 10 ml sample of fresh peripheral blood. Details on this clonotype: The target antigen is unknown.

The germline gives CDR1 MNHEY, CDR2 SVGAGI. V was pared by 2 bases and J by 7 bases, with 11 bases between. This CDR3 region has 13 residues. Amplification of the TCR beta CDR3 regions used RNA transcripts (as template). Second-round multiplex PCR came after first-round RT-PCR with HTBI primers. TCRdb reprocessed the multiplex PCR reads with MiXCR, giving one entry per CDR3 protein. The sample carries 150,000 to 200,000 distinct CDR3 sequences, under 45% recorded once. Material: peripheral blood. The chain links TRBV6-5 to TRBJ1-2, with no clear D. This receptor was identified in a man aged 30 to 45 with Graves' ophthalmopathy. The CDR3 DNA follows: TGTGCCAGCAGTTACGGGGAATCTAGTGGCTACACCTTC. It encodes CASSYGESSGYTF.